Sequencing of this T cell receptor (beta chain) was carried out in a study of T cells in Graves' hyperthyroidism and ophthalmopathy. This clonotype showed up many times. Antigen specificity is unknown. This CDR3 spans 15 amino acids. Germline CDR1 is SEHNR and CDR2 is FQNEAQ (reference sequence). Trimming stripped 0 bases from V and 2 bases from J, with 9 bases between. Authors of the study amplified TCR beta CDR3 regions from RNA transcripts. An initial round of RT-PCR targeting the TCR CDR3 relied on the HTBI primer set. MiXCR, run by TCRdb on the multiplex PCR reads, gives a single entry per CDR3 protein. Among 300,000 to 450,000 distinct CDR3 sequences listed, about 14% were seen once. General observations from the study: Most thyroid clonotypes expanded above 0.001 were also detected in blood.

V usage is TRBV7-9 and J usage is TRBJ2-3; weak D call: TRBD2 (5 bases). The receptor was derived from a woman aged 25 to 39 with Graves' ophthalmopathy. Sequenced sample: blood. The CDR3 DNA follows: TGTGCCAGCAGCTTAGCGAGGGTGTACACAGATACGCAGTATTTT. It translates to CASSLARVYTDTQYF.